This entry is about one TCR beta chain. Its antigen remains unknown. This specimen belongs to a study of T cell responses to AZD1222 COVID-19 vaccine. Study-wide context: Second doses at about 4 or about 12 weeks were pooled. General observations from the study: Recipients of AZD1222 seropositive at baseline numbered only 6 or 7. A mostly white British donor set with more females was recruited, and clonal diversity was possibly underestimated. Variant regions that are unmutated are reportedly the target of nearly half of spike-specific TCRs.

TCRdb keeps only in-frame clones here, not all; method: immunoSEQ multiplex PCR. Of fewer than 300,000 clones listed, more than 85% are singletons. The junction had 2 bases not matched to a gene; V was cut back by 1 base and J by 3 bases. The CDR3 spans 15 residues. CDR1 SEHNR and CDR2 FQNEAQ come from the germline V gene (reference sequence). This TCR was recovered from an adult in good health. Sequencing used peripheral blood, obtained on day 0 of AZD1222 vaccination. V is TRBV7-9 and J is TRBJ2-3; 9 positions agree with TRBD2. The CDR3 DNA reads TGTGCCAGCAGCTTAGGGCTAGCGGGAACAGATACGCAGTATTTT. Protein product: CASSLGLAGTDTQYF.